This T cell receptor (beta chain) was profiled in a study of T cell changes during pregnancy in multiple sclerosis. Sequencing used immunoSEQ multiplex PCR; TCRdb keeps in-frame clones, though not all of them. The sample contains roughly 69,000 clones, about 90% of which appear only once. Deletions cut 6 bases from V and 7 bases from J, with 15 bases between. The CDR3 runs to 13 residues. Germline assignment: CDR1 MNHEY and CDR2 SVGAGI. The sequenced sample was peripheral blood, obtained after pregnancy. This rearrangement joins TRBV6-5 to TRBJ1-1; no definite D call. The sequence came from a female donor with multiple sclerosis, enrolled in a pregnancy study. The CDR3 here is CASSRGLAGEAFF. CDR3 sequence (DNA): TGTGCCAGCAGCCGGGGTCTTGCGGGTGAAGCTTTCTTT.